Below are 17 T cell receptor beta chains sequenced from a single sample in a study of T-cell memory formation after mild COVID-19. TCRdb analysed the 5' RACE reads with MiXCR anew, one entry per CDR3 protein. The sample carries 150,000 or so distinct CDR3 sequences, roughly 31% recorded once. Sample: PBMCs or a T cell subset sorted from them (not recorded which). The receptors derive from an adult woman who had mild COVID-19 (a few samples of this study predate the infection). Cell type and time point are not known.

Note on this clonotype: The germline gene is not matched at one end of the junction; a read error may be the cause. This chain uses TRBV5-1 with TRBJ2-1; the D gene is possibly TRBD2 (5 bases). In germline, CDR1 is SGHRS, CDR2 YFSETQ. The CDR3 runs 18 residues. The CDR3 nucleotides are TGCGCCAGAAGCTTGGCAGGCCTACTAGGGAAGACCTACAATGAGCAGTTCTTC. Amino acids: CARSLAGLLGKTYNEQFF.

The chain combines TRBV7-2 with TRBJ2-3; D is possibly TRBD2 (7 bases). Germline assignment: CDR1 SGHTA and CDR2 FQGNSA. This CDR3 comprises 15 residues. V lost 3 bases to trimming and J lost 4 bases, with 14 bases between them. Here the CDR3 DNA reads TGTGCCAGCAGCTTTAGGGGGGGAGGAGCAGATACGCAGTATTTT. Translated: CASSFRGGGADTQYF.

The chain is built from TRBV30 and TRBJ2-2, with TRBD1 as a possible D gene (5 bases). V lost 1 base and J 5 bases, leaving 17 bases between the germline ends. The CDR3 is 16 amino acids. Germline-derived CDR1 and CDR2 are GTSNPN and SVGIG (reference sequence). The CDR3 DNA reads TGTGCCTGGAGTGGTGGTCCTGGTAAGGGGACCGGGGAGCTGTTTTTT. The encoded protein is CAWSGGPGKGTGELFF.

The rearrangement links TRBV7-6 to TRBJ1-6; no reliable D call. The V gene lost 4 bases and the J gene lost 13 bases, with 11 bases spanning the gap. This CDR3 is built from 12 residues. Germline assignment: CDR1 SGHVS and CDR2 FNYEAQ. This CDR3 is CASSYILGPLHF. For the CDR3, the DNA is TGTGCCAGCAGCTATATTCTGGGGCCCCTCCACTTT.

This clonotype appeared a few times. The chain carries TRBV19 and TRBJ2-1, with 9 nucleotides matching TRBD1. Germline V gene lookup returns CDR1 LNHDA and CDR2 SQIVND (reference sequence). The CDR3 is 16 residues long. After removal of 4 bases from V and 0 bases from J, the junction contained 4 bases not matched to a gene. The CDR3 region has the DNA TGTGCCAGTAGTAGCGGACAGGGGAGCTCCTACAATGAGCAGTTCTTC. Its translation: CASSSGQGSSYNEQFF.

The chain uses TRBV4-1 and TRBJ2-2; D unclear. The V and J ends lost 2 bases and 0 bases respectively, with 16 bases between them. Germline V gene data show CDR1 as MGHRA and CDR2 as YSYEKL. The CDR3 has 18 residues. In DNA form, the CDR3 reads TGCGCCAGCAGCCAAATAAATCTCCGAAGCGCGAACACCGGGGAGCTGTTTTTT. Its translation is CASSQINLRSANTGELFF.

The chain couples TRBV12-3 or TRBV12-4 to TRBJ2-1, with D perhaps TRBD1 or TRBD2 (5 bases each). Trimming took 7 bases from V and 6 from J, leaving 19 bases between them. The CDR3 length is 15 residues. Here the CDR3 reads CASTPEGPRPNEQFF. The CDR3 DNA follows: TGTGCCAGCACCCCAGAGGGGCCGAGGCCCAATGAGCAGTTCTTC.

This clonotype was detected a few times. This chain joins TRBV2 and TRBJ2-5; a possible D gene is TRBD2 (5 bases). Trimming cost V 7 bases and J 1 base, with 7 bases left between them. Germline CDR1 and CDR2: SNHLY and FYNNEI. There are 12 residues in the CDR3. The CDR3 coding sequence is TGTGCCAGCAAACGGGGCCAAGAGACCCAGTACTTC. It encodes CASKRGQETQYF.

The gene calls are TRBV12-3 or TRBV12-4 and TRBJ2-7; 9 bases align to TRBD2. The CDR3 runs 15 residues. V lost 1 base, J lost 2 bases, and 3 bases stayed unmatched. For the CDR3, the DNA is TGTGCCAGCAGTTTAGGGACTAGCGTTACCTACGAGCAGTACTTC. Translated, it gives CASSLGTSVTYEQYF.

The sample holds one count of this clonotype. The chain carries TRBV24-1 and TRBJ2-2, with 9 bases fitting TRBD1. Germline V gene lookup returns CDR1 KGHDR and CDR2 SFDVKD. Unmatched junction bases numbered 5, after V lost 5 bases and J lost 5 bases. The CDR3 is 15 amino acids. The CDR3 region has the DNA TGTGCCACCAGTGTCGGGGACAGGGAAACCGGGGAGCTGTTTTTT. The encoded protein is CATSVGDRETGELFF.

The sample holds a few counts of this clonotype. The V gene is TRBV5-1, the J gene TRBJ2-3; D gene ambiguous. Germline V gene sequence: CDR1 SGHRS, CDR2 YFSETQ. This CDR3 is 12 amino acids long. The ends were cut back, 5 bases at V and 2 bases at J, with 6 bases in the middle. The CDR3 DNA reads as TGCGCCAGCAGAGGACCCACAGATACGCAGTATTTT. Translated, it gives CASRGPTDTQYF.

The chain combines TRBV2 with TRBJ1-2; TRBD1 agrees at 11 bases. V shed 6 bases and J 3 bases; nucleotides not matched to a gene: 6. The CDR3 sequence is 15 residues long. CDR1 and CDR2 (germline): SNHLY, FYNNEI. CDR3 sequence reads: CASRGQGEWDYGYTF. The DNA of the CDR3 is TGTGCCAGCAGGGGACAGGGGGAGTGGGACTATGGCTACACCTTC.

This clonotype showed up just a few times. The rearrangement uses TRBV24-1 and TRBJ1-5; the D is unclear. V gave up 0 bases and J gave up 9 bases, with 5 bases separating them. The CDR3 runs 12 residues. Germline loops: CDR1 KGHDR, CDR2 SFDVKD. The CDR3 coding sequence is TGTGCCACCAGTGATTTGTTGGGGCCCCAGCATTTT. Protein: CATSDLLGPQHF.

V and J are TRBV6-6 and TRBJ2-7; TRBD2 might be the D (5 bases). The germline V gene has CDR1 MNHNY and CDR2 SVGAGI (reference sequence). V was trimmed by 0 bases and J by 7 bases, leaving 13 bases between them. CDR3 length equals 14 residues. CDR3 loop: CASSYSTTWTEQYF. The CDR3 nucleotides read TGTGCCAGCAGTTACTCGACTACCTGGACGGAGCAGTACTTC.

The gene calls are TRBV5-4 and TRBJ1-1; D may be TRBD1 (5 bases). V was trimmed by 2 bases and J by 4 bases, leaving 9 bases between them. CDR3 size: 13 residues. Germline V gene sequence: CDR1 SGHNT, CDR2 YYREEE (reference sequence). In DNA form, the CDR3 reads TGTGCCAGCAGCTTTGGGGGGACCACTGAAGCTTTCTTT. This sequence encodes CASSFGGTTEAFF.

Written as DNA, the CDR3 is TGTGCCAGCAGTTTAGGGGACAGATACCAAGAGACCCAGTACTTC. Amino acid sequence: CASSLGDRYQETQYF. The chain couples TRBV12-3 or TRBV12-4 to TRBJ2-5; TRBD1 aligns across 7 bases. The CDR3 contains 15 residues. V gave up 1 base and J gave up 0 bases; unmatched junction bases: 2.

This clonotype was observed a few times. Germline and junction disagree at one end, which may indicate a read error. The chain is built from TRBV5-1 and TRBJ1-2, with a tentative D call TRBD1 (5 bases). This CDR3 contains 11 residues. The germline gives CDR1 SGHRS, CDR2 YFSETQ. In DNA form, the CDR3 reads TGCGCCAGCAGCTCCACTGGTGGGACCATATTC. Its protein product is CASSSTGGTIF.